These T cell receptor beta chains were read from a single sample in a study of T cell changes during pregnancy in multiple sclerosis. Method: immunoSEQ multiplex PCR; TCRdb's copy keeps in-frame clones and lacks some. The table shows approximately 90,000 clones, with about 94% occurring only once. The sample consisted of peripheral blood, taken in the third trimester of pregnancy. The source is a female donor with multiple sclerosis, enrolled in a pregnancy study. Each CDR3 is given with its conserved first and last residue. The D gene is left open where the match is weak. Clone size is not always given. Where it is, it says once, few, many or a class for expanded clones.

TRBD1,TRBV18,NA,TRBJ1-4,CASSPPFRGRGSTNEKLFF,TGTGCCAGCTCACCACCGTTCAGGGGGCGAGGGAGCACTAATGAAAAACTGTTTTTT
NA,TRBV9,NA,TRBJ2-7,CASSRAAMIYEQYF,TGTGCCAGCAGCCGCGCGGCGATGATCTACGAGCAGTACTTC
TRBD2,TRBV2,NA,TRBJ2-3,CASKLAGGADTQYF,TGTGCCAGCAAGCTAGCGGGAGGCGCAGATACGCAGTATTTT
NA,TRBV29-1,NA,TRBJ1-2,CSVDPFRVGYTF,TGCAGCGTTGATCCCTTCAGGGTTGGCTACACCTTC
TRBD2,TRBV5-5,NA,TRBJ2-1,CASSPVAGGVGNEQFF,TGTGCCAGCAGCCCCGTAGCGGGAGGGGTTGGGAATGAGCAGTTCTTC
TRBD1,TRBV28,NA,TRBJ1-1,CASRLGQEAFF,TGTGCCAGCAGATTGGGACAGGAAGCTTTCTTT
TRBD2,TRBV30,NA,TRBJ2-1,CAWSGETSGRNSYNEQFF,TGTGCCTGGAGCGGCGAGACTAGCGGGAGGAACTCCTACAATGAGCAGTTCTTC
NA,TRBV7-6,NA,TRBJ1-3,CASSPGPGRSGNTIYF,TGTGCCAGCAGCCCAGGCCCCGGTAGGTCTGGAAACACCATATATTTT
NA,TRBV7-2,NA,TRBJ1-2,CASSLDGLPGDGYTF,TGTGCCAGCAGCTTAGATGGGCTCCCGGGGGACGGCTACACCTTC
TRBD2,TRBV6-5,NA,TRBJ2-1,CASSYSSTSGRSEQFF,TGTGCCAGCAGTTACTCGAGTACTAGCGGGCGCTCCGAGCAGTTCTTC
NA,TRBV28,NA,TRBJ1-1,CASTSGGTEAFF,TGTGCCAGCACCTCCGGGGGAACTGAAGCTTTCTTT
TRBD1,TRBV30,once,TRBJ2-5,CAWSPTGGAQETQYF,TGTGCCTGGAGTCCGACAGGGGGTGCACAAGAGACCCAGTACTTC
TRBD1,TRBV10-1,NA,TRBJ2-5,CASRRPGQGLLKTQYF,TGCGCCAGCCGCCGCCCGGGACAGGGACTCTTGAAGACCCAGTACTTC
TRBD2,TRBV6-6,NA,TRBJ2-7,CASSLGGGVYEQYF,TGTGCCAGCAGTTTGGGCGGGGGGGTCTACGAGCAGTACTTC
NA,TRBV10-3,NA,TRBJ1-1,CAISAQGPEAFF,TGTGCCATCAGTGCGCAGGGCCCTGAAGCTTTCTTT
NA,TRBV11-2,NA,TRBJ2-3,CASSFWAGALRDTQYF,TGTGCCAGCAGCTTTTGGGCAGGGGCGCTAAGGGATACGCAGTATTTT
TRBD1,TRBV7-2,once,TRBJ1-1,CASSSRTGTEAFF,TGTGCCAGCAGCTCCCGGACAGGCACTGAAGCTTTCTTT
TRBD2,TRBV29-1,NA,TRBJ2-7,CSVEDGTSTYEQYF,TGCAGCGTTGAAGATGGGACTAGCACCTACGAGCAGTACTTC
TRBD2,TRBV11-2,NA,TRBJ2-1,CASSWTSGNYEQFF,TGTGCCAGCAGCTGGACTAGCGGGAACTATGAGCAGTTCTTC
TRBD2,TRBV4-1,NA,TRBJ2-1,CASSRLAGVSYNEQFF,TGCGCCAGCAGCCGACTAGCGGGAGTCTCCTACAATGAGCAGTTCTTC
NA,TRBV9,NA,TRBJ1-5,CASSVGEGGVEPQHF,TGTGCCAGCAGCGTAGGGGAGGGGGGGGTTGAGCCCCAGCATTTT
NA,TRBV5-1,NA,TRBJ2-3,CASSLGWTSTDTQYF,TGCGCCAGCAGCTTGGGCTGGACTAGCACAGATACGCAGTATTTT
NA,TRBV6-1,NA,TRBJ1-2,CASSGQRVNYGYTF,TGTGCCAGCAGTGGACAACGCGTGAACTATGGCTACACCTTC
NA,TRBV6-4,NA,TRBJ2-1,CASSADSNLNEQFF,TGTGCCAGCAGTGCGGACAGTAACCTCAATGAGCAGTTCTTC
TRBD2,TRBV30,NA,TRBJ2-2,CAWSSSGRVAGELFF,TGTGCCTGGAGTTCCAGCGGGAGAGTCGCCGGGGAGCTGTTTTTT
NA,TRBV6-5,NA,TRBJ2-3,CASSYGGASTDTQYF,TGTGCCAGCAGTTACGGCGGGGCTAGCACAGATACGCAGTATTTT
TRBD2,TRBV6-4,NA,TRBJ2-1,CASSDSTGGGDDEQFF,TGTGCCAGCAGTGACTCGACGGGGGGTGGTGACGATGAGCAGTTCTTC
NA,TRBV5-1,NA,TRBJ1-4,CASSLEGRENEKLFF,TGCGCCAGCAGCTTGGAGGGCAGGGAAAATGAAAAACTGTTTTTT
TRBD1,TRBV15,NA,TRBJ2-7,CATSIPTRGQASYEQYF,TGTGCCACCAGCATCCCAACAAGAGGACAGGCCTCCTACGAGCAGTACTTC
TRBD2,TRBV4-3,NA,TRBJ2-7,CASSRSGRVDYEQYF,TGCGCCAGCAGCCGCTCGGGGAGGGTGGACTACGAGCAGTACTTC
TRBD1,TRBV5-1,once,TRBJ2-7,CASSNGQGVFHEQYF,TGCGCCAGCAGCAACGGACAGGGGGTCTTCCACGAGCAGTACTTC
TRBD2,TRBV7-9,NA,TRBJ2-1,CASSPPSGKEGNEQFF,TGTGCCAGCAGTCCCCCTAGCGGGAAGGAGGGTAATGAGCAGTTCTTC
TRBD1,TRBV18,NA,TRBJ1-1,CASSRNFRQGGNTEAFF,TGTGCCAGCTCACGGAATTTCCGACAGGGAGGTAACACTGAAGCTTTCTTT
TRBD1,TRBV7-2,NA,TRBJ2-7,CASSLGRDRVYEQYF,TGTGCCAGCAGCCTAGGCCGGGACAGGGTTTACGAGCAGTACTTC
NA,TRBV7-9,NA,TRBJ2-2,CASSPPSSGELFF,TGTGCCAGCAGCCCCCCTAGCTCCGGGGAGCTGTTTTTT
NA,TRBV6-5,NA,TRBJ1-2,CASSATGPANYGYTF,TGTGCCAGCAGTGCAACAGGGCCTGCTAACTATGGCTACACCTTC
TRBD2,TRBV9,NA,TRBJ2-7,CASSPGLAGTRYEQYF,TGTGCCAGCAGCCCCGGACTAGCGGGAACCAGGTACGAGCAGTACTTC
TRBD1,TRBV30,once,TRBJ2-7,CAWRTGVHEQYF,TGTGCCTGGCGTACAGGGGTCCACGAGCAGTACTTC
TRBD1,TRBV5-6,NA,TRBJ1-2,CASSLNRGLNGYTF,TGTGCCAGCAGCTTAAACAGGGGGCTAAATGGCTACACCTTC
TRBD1,TRBV7-8,NA,TRBJ2-5,CASSLAHWAGTGGPETQYF,TGTGCCAGCAGCTTAGCTCATTGGGCGGGAACAGGGGGCCCGGAGACCCAGTACTTC
TRBD2,TRBV5-1,NA,TRBJ2-2,CASSLGVAGDPGELFF,TGCGCCAGCAGCTTGGGGGTAGCGGGAGATCCCGGGGAGCTGTTTTTT
NA,TRBV18,NA,TRBJ1-1,CASSPTTLNTEAFF,TGTGCCAGCTCACCCACCACTTTAAACACTGAAGCTTTCTTT
NA,TRBV4-3,few,TRBJ1-2,CASSQTAGVVGGYTF,TGCGCCAGCAGCCAAACGGCGGGGGTAGTGGGTGGCTACACCTTC
TRBD2,TRBV10-3,NA,TRBJ2-1,CAGERELTNEQFF,TGTGCCGGGGAGCGGGAGCTAACCAATGAGCAGTTCTTC
NA,TRBV19,NA,TRBJ1-1,CASSPDLTGASEAFF,TGTGCCAGTAGTCCCGACCTAACAGGAGCGTCTGAAGCTTTCTTT
NA,TRBV5-1,NA,TRBJ1-1,CASSLLGGGNTEAFF,TGCGCCAGCAGCTTGTTAGGCGGGGGGAACACTGAAGCTTTCTTT
NA,TRBV29-1,NA,TRBJ2-2,CSVGHTTGELFF,TGCAGCGTGGGACATACCACCGGGGAGCTGTTTTTT
NA,TRBV4-1,NA,TRBJ2-1,CASSQVVSHEQFF,TGCGCCAGCAGCCAAGTTGTCTCCCATGAGCAGTTCTTC
NA,TRBV7-8,once,TRBJ2-7,CASSVFTGSEQYF,TGTGCCAGCAGCGTTTTTACAGGGAGCGAGCAGTACTTC
NA,TRBV4-1,NA,TRBJ1-2,CASSYSGPDLSNGYTF,TGCGCCAGCAGCTACTCAGGGCCCGACCTCAGTAATGGCTACACCTTC
NA,TRBV4-1,NA,TRBJ2-4,CASSQVEDSKNIQYF,TGCGCCAGCAGCCAAGTAGAGGACAGTAAAAACATTCAGTACTTC
NA,TRBV5-8,NA,TRBJ1-3,CASSSDSSGNTIYF,TGTGCCAGCAGCTCGGACAGCTCGGGAAACACCATATATTTT
TRBD2,TRBV2,NA,TRBJ2-5,CASGKLASKETQYF,TGTGCCAGCGGCAAACTAGCGTCGAAGGAGACCCAGTACTTC
TRBD2,TRBV29-1,NA,TRBJ2-2,CSAVTGGRELFF,TGCAGCGCCGTGACGGGAGGGCGGGAGCTGTTTTTT
TRBD1,TRBV10-1,NA,TRBJ2-5,CASSELVGTGGQETQYF,TGCGCCAGCAGTGAGTTGGTCGGGACAGGGGGCCAGGAGACCCAGTACTTC
NA,TRBV27,NA,TRBJ2-3,CASSFGRTSTDTQYF,TGTGCCAGCAGTTTTGGGCGAACGAGCACAGATACGCAGTATTTT
TRBD1,TRBV19,NA,TRBJ1-2,CASSIQSTGYGYTF,TGTGCCAGTAGTATTCAGTCGACAGGGTATGGCTACACCTTC